The 20 T cell receptor beta chains presented below share a single source sample, sequenced in a study of post-analysis software for immune sequencing data. Unique molecular identifiers featured in each of the TCR beta cDNA libraries. In TCRdb, the PCR reads were re-called with MiXCR into one record per CDR3 protein. This repertoire shows around 770,000 distinct CDR3 sequences, 35% to 55% found once; its top ten account for roughly 4.9%. General observations from the study: Higher frequency in patients than in controls was seen for roughly five TRBV segments, with TRBV5-6, TRBV5-1 and TRBV20-1 among them.

Antigens of these TCRs are unknown. The sample consisted of blood. These receptors all stem from a girl aged 10-17 years with multiple sclerosis.

This sequence joins TRBV5-1 and TRBJ2-1; the D call may be TRBD1 or TRBD2 (5 bases each). The CDR3 has 16 residues. The V end was cut by 5 bases, the J end by 7 bases, with 22 bases between. The V gene's germline CDR1 is SGHRS and CDR2 YFSETQ. As DNA, the CDR3 is TGCGCCAGCAGTCCACTAAGCGGCAGGGTCAGGAATGAGCAGTTCTTC. Protein product: CASSPLSGRVRNEQFF.

V and J are TRBV6-5 and TRBJ1-2; 10 bases agree with TRBD1. This CDR3 comprises 17 residues. V trimming: 2 bases; J trimming: 5 bases; junction bases outside the gene matches: 11. Looked up from germline, CDR1 is MNHEY and CDR2 is SVGAGI. CDR3: CASSYLTGTGALYGYTF. DNA for the CDR3: TGTGCCAGCAGTTACCTTACCGGGACAGGGGCATTATATGGCTACACCTTC.

The V and J genes are TRBV4-1 and TRBJ2-3, with D perhaps TRBD1 (6 bases). This CDR3 region has 17 residues. V shed 0 bases and J shed 0 bases, with 13 bases lying between them. CDR1 MGHRA and CDR2 YSYEKL come from the germline V gene. The CDR3 protein is CASSQEAQGDSTDTQYF. The CDR3 DNA is TGCGCCAGCAGCCAAGAAGCACAGGGAGATAGCACAGATACGCAGTATTTT.

This clonotype came up a few times. The chain recombines TRBV6-6 with TRBJ2-7, with TRBD1 identical over 8 bases. V lost 6 bases to trimming and J lost 5 bases; unmatched junction nucleotides: 9. Germline assignment: CDR1 MNHNY and CDR2 SVGAGI (reference sequence). The CDR3 contains 14 residues. The CDR3 region has the DNA TGTGCCAGCAGCCCGGACAGGGCAACGCACGAGCAGTACTTC. It codes for CASSPDRATHEQYF.

This clonotype came up once. The rearrangement uses TRBV5-6 and TRBJ1-1; the D gene is possibly TRBD1 (6 bases). Germline V gives CDR1 SGHDT, CDR2 YYEEEE. V shed 5 bases and J shed 9 bases, with 17 bases lying between them. The CDR3 covers 13 residues. CDR3 residues: CASRGGFLGQAFF. CDR3 nucleotide sequence: TGTGCCAGCAGAGGGGGGTTCCTGGGGCAAGCTTTCTTT. Supplemented by reference TRBV5-6 and TRBJ1-1, the full variable domain reads DAGVTQSPTHLIKTRGQQVTLRCSPKSGHDTVSWYQQALGQGPQFIFQYYEEEERQRGNFPDRFSGHQFPNYSSELNVNALLLGDSALYLCASRGGFLGQAFFGQGTRLTVV.

This clonotype turned up a few times. The chain joins TRBV20-1 to TRBJ2-1; possible D gene TRBD1, 5 bases. Germline lookup yields CDR1 DFQATT and CDR2 SNEGSKA (reference sequence). CDR3 length: 18 residues. The V end was cut by 0 bases, the J end by 0 bases, with 18 bases between. The CDR3 DNA sequence: TGCAGTGCTAGAGATGTCCATCAGGACAACCTCTCCTACAATGAGCAGTTCTTC. Amino acid sequence: CSARDVHQDNLSYNEQFF.

The gene calls are TRBV20-1 and TRBJ2-5, with 8 bases fitting TRBD1. Near its end, the DNA agrees better with TRBJ2-7, so the J call may be wrong. Germline-derived CDR1 and CDR2 are DFQATT and SNEGSKA (reference sequence). The CDR3 loop spans 17 amino acids. The CDR3 region is CSARPKEGDRPSYEQYF. CDR3 in DNA: TGCAGTGCTAGACCTAAGGAGGGGGACAGGCCCTCCTACGAGCAGTACTTC.

CDR3 residues: CASSYGLAGDQETQYF. In DNA, the CDR3 is TGTGCCAGCAGCTACGGACTAGCGGGGGACCAAGAGACCCAGTACTTC. The chain employs TRBV5-4 and TRBJ2-5; 13 nucleotides align to TRBD2. Per germline, CDR1 SGHNT and CDR2 YYREEE (reference sequence). V was pared by 3 bases and J by 0 bases, with 2 bases of the junction left unmatched. This CDR3 is built from 16 residues.

Only a few counts were recorded for this clonotype. The chain carries TRBV20-1 and TRBJ2-5; D not resolved. CDR1 is DFQATT and CDR2 is SNEGSKA in the germline V gene (reference sequence). This CDR3 region has 15 residues. Trimming removed 3 bases at V and 5 bases at J, with 19 bases between. CDR3 coding DNA: TGCAGTGCTAGCTCCTTGACTTGGGTAATGGAGACCCAGTACTTC. Its translation is CSASSLTWVMETQYF.

V is TRBV5-1 and J is TRBJ2-5; D remains ambiguous. Germline V gives CDR1 SGHRS, CDR2 YFSETQ. The V and J ends lost 1 base and 5 bases respectively, with 9 bases between them. This CDR3 is 13 amino acids long. CDR3 coding DNA: TGCGCCAGCAGCTTGAAAGTATTGGAGACCCAGTACTTC. Its translation is CASSLKVLETQYF.

V gene TRBV27 combines with J gene TRBJ2-3; the match to TRBD2 covers 8 bases. CDR3 length: 15 residues. CDR1 is MNHEY and CDR2 is SMNVEV in the germline V gene (reference sequence). Trimming cost V 9 bases and J 4 bases; bases outside gene matches: 12. The CDR3 DNA reads as TGTGCCAGTCGAACCCCGACTAGCGACCCAGATACGCAGTATTTT. Translating it yields CASRTPTSDPDTQYF.

The chain couples TRBV12-3 or TRBV12-4 to TRBJ2-3, with TRBD2 as a possible D gene (6 bases). Trimming cost V 8 bases and J 2 bases, with 11 bases left between them. There are 13 residues in the CDR3. The CDR3 DNA reads TGTGCCAGCCGGCGGGGAGCCACAGATACGCAGTATTTT. Translating gives CASRRGATDTQYF.

The chain joins TRBV15 to TRBJ2-7; 12 bases are a match to TRBD2. In germline, CDR1 is LNHNV, CDR2 YYDKDF (reference sequence). This CDR3 is built from 16 residues. The V and J ends lost 5 bases and 7 bases, in that order; junction bases with no gene match: 12. The CDR3 loop is CATSLKRGLAGYEQYF. As DNA, the CDR3 is TGTGCCACCAGCCTGAAGCGGGGACTAGCGGGTTATGAGCAGTACTTC.

Here the CDR3 DNA reads TGCGCCAGCAGCTTGGAGACAGCTCGCCAAGAGACCCAGTACTTC. Protein product: CASSLETARQETQYF. The rearrangement uses TRBV5-1 and TRBJ2-5; TRBD1 might be the D (5 bases). CDR1 is SGHRS and CDR2 is YFSETQ in the germline V gene. There are 15 residues in the CDR3. Trimming pared 0 bases from V and 1 base from J, leaving 10 bases between.

This clonotype was recorded once. The J gene is TRBJ2-3, the V gene TRBV7-9, with a weak D call TRBD1 (7 bases). Trimming removed 5 bases from V and 2 bases from J, with 11 bases in between. This CDR3 region has 14 residues. Germline V gene data show CDR1 as SEHNR and CDR2 as FQNEAQ (reference sequence). The CDR3 is CASSAGQYTDTQYF. In nucleotides, the CDR3 is TGTGCCAGCAGCGCGGGACAGTACACAGATACGCAGTATTTT.

Remarks on this clonotype: Because the CDR3's place on the DNA is in doubt, the DNA is left out and the CDR3 is given as listed by TCRdb. J is TRBJ1-2 and V is TRBV29-1; TRBD1 is the table's D call and was not checked against the DNA. Germline-derived CDR1 and CDR2 are SQVTM and ANQGSEA. The CDR3 is 12 amino acids in total, end residues counted. The CDR3 sequence: CSVRRDDYGCTF.

This chain uses TRBV12-3 or TRBV12-4 with TRBJ2-7; TRBD1 might be the D (6 bases). The CDR3 is 14 amino acids. V shed 8 bases and J shed 1 base, with 15 bases lying between them. Here the CDR3 reads CASGDRSLSYEQYF. The DNA of the CDR3 is TGTGCCAGCGGTGACAGGAGCCTATCCTACGAGCAGTACTTC.

The V call is TRBV20-1, the J call TRBJ1-1; D perhaps matches TRBD1 (5 bases). Trimming removed 3 bases at V and 4 bases at J, with 15 bases between. This CDR3 has 14 amino acids. Germline assignment: CDR1 DFQATT and CDR2 SNEGSKA (reference sequence). The CDR3, as DNA: TGCAGTGCTAGGCCCCCCGTGGGGGGCACTGAAGCTTTCTTT. Protein: CSARPPVGGTEAFF.

The V call is TRBV11-3, the J call TRBJ2-7; D is possibly TRBD2 (5 bases). The J call may be faulty, since TRBJ2-5 better matches the DNA end. Germline loops: CDR1 SGHNT, CDR2 YENEEA. The CDR3 covers 16 residues. The CDR3 region has the DNA TGTGCCAGCAGCTTAGGGCTGAATAGAGGGCAAGAGACCCAGTACTTC. It translates to CASSLGLNRGQETQYF.

This chain joins TRBV7-9 and TRBJ1-1; 10 positions match TRBD1. There are 12 residues in the CDR3. CDR1 SEHNR and CDR2 FQNEAQ come from the germline V gene (reference sequence). V trimming: 11 bases; J trimming: 4 bases; junction bases outside the gene matches: 4. The chain's CDR3 is CAAGTGVTEAFF. In nucleotides, the CDR3 is TGTGCCGCCGGGACAGGGGTCACTGAAGCTTTCTTT. Looking up the rest from reference TRBV7-9 and TRBJ1-1 gives the full variable domain: DTGVSQNPRHKITKRGQNVTFRCDPISEHNRLYWYRQTLGQGPEFLTYFQNEAQLEKSRLLSDRFSAERPKGSFSTLEIQRTEQGDSAMYLCAAGTGVTEAFFGQGTRLTVV.